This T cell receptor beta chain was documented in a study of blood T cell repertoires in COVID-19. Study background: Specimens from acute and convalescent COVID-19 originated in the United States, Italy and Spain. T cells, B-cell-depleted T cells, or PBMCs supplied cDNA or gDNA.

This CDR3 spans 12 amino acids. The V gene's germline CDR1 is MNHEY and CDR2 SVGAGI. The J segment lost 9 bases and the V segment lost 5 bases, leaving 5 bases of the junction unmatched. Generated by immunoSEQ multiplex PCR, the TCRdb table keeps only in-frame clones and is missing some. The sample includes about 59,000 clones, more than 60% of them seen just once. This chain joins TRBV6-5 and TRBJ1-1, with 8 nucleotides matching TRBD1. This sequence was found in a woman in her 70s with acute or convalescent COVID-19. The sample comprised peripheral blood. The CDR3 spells CASSPGQGKAFF. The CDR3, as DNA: TGTGCCAGCAGTCCAGGACAGGGAAAAGCTTTCTTT.